The rows below give T cell receptor beta chains drawn from one sample of a study of OX40 agonist ivuxolimab in advanced cancers. The data were produced by immunoSEQ multiplex PCR, yet TCRdb's version contains in-frame clones alone and is incomplete. Of under 45,000 clones in the sample, more than 60% were seen once. The input for sequencing was CD4+ or CD8+ T cells sorted from blood, taken in a trial of the OX40 agonist ivuxolimab. These receptors were collected from an adult with an advanced solid tumor such as melanoma, head and neck, liver or kidney cancer. CDR3s include the opening cysteine and the closing phenylalanine or tryptophan. The order of the fields is clone size, J gene, V gene, D gene, CDR3 protein, CDR3 DNA. D genes are given only for firm matches. Expanded clones get a size class; other rows say once, few or many, or leave the size out.

clone_size: -; j_call: TRBJ2-1; v_call: TRBV7-2; d_call: -; cdr3_aa: CASSFWDNYNEQFF; cdr3_nt: TGTGCCAGCAGCTTTTGGGACAACTACAATGAGCAGTTCTTC
clone_size: -; j_call: TRBJ2-7; v_call: TRBV4-2; d_call: TRBD2; cdr3_aa: CASSQVHRTSGGAHEQYF; cdr3_nt: TGTGCCAGCAGCCAAGTCCACCGGACTAGCGGGGGGGCCCACGAGCAGTACTTC
clone_size: medium-sized; j_call: TRBJ1-1; v_call: TRBV30; d_call: -; cdr3_aa: CAWSPGYTEAFF; cdr3_nt: TGTGCCTGGAGTCCGGGGTACACTGAAGCTTTCTTT
clone_size: few; j_call: TRBJ1-4; v_call: TRBV2; d_call: -; cdr3_aa: CASSVDEKLFF; cdr3_nt: TGTGCCAGCAGTGTGGATGAAAAACTGTTTTTT
clone_size: -; j_call: TRBJ1-1; v_call: TRBV6-1; d_call: TRBD1; cdr3_aa: CASSEWDRGIKTEAFF; cdr3_nt: TGTGCCAGCAGTGAATGGGACAGGGGGATAAAGACTGAAGCTTTCTTT
clone_size: -; j_call: TRBJ2-7; v_call: TRBV7-7; d_call: TRBD1; cdr3_aa: CASSLEQGAAYEQYF; cdr3_nt: TGTGCCAGCAGCTTAGAACAGGGGGCAGCCTACGAGCAGTACTTC
clone_size: -; j_call: TRBJ1-1; v_call: TRBV2; d_call: -; cdr3_aa: CASSVSRVNTEAFF; cdr3_nt: TGTGCCAGCAGTGTATCCAGGGTGAACACTGAAGCTTTCTTT
clone_size: -; j_call: TRBJ1-2; v_call: TRBV6-6; d_call: -; cdr3_aa: CASSTPDYGYTF; cdr3_nt: TGTGCCAGCAGTACGCCGGACTATGGCTACACCTTC
clone_size: -; j_call: TRBJ1-1; v_call: TRBV6-4; d_call: -; cdr3_aa: CASSDPGGTEAFF; cdr3_nt: TGTGCCAGCAGTGATCCAGGAGGGACGGAAGCTTTCTTT
clone_size: -; j_call: TRBJ1-2; v_call: TRBV27; d_call: -; cdr3_aa: CASSFGRFNYGYTF; cdr3_nt: TGTGCCAGCAGTTTCGGACGGTTCAACTATGGCTACACCTTC
clone_size: -; j_call: TRBJ2-1; v_call: TRBV9; d_call: TRBD2; cdr3_aa: CASSTWTRGRDEQFF; cdr3_nt: TGTGCCAGCAGTACCTGGACTAGAGGAAGGGATGAGCAGTTCTTC
clone_size: -; j_call: TRBJ2-7; v_call: TRBV14; d_call: -; cdr3_aa: CASSQEAWVRRYEQYF; cdr3_nt: TGTGCCAGCAGCCAAGAAGCCTGGGTGCGGCGATACGAGCAGTACTTC
clone_size: -; j_call: TRBJ2-7; v_call: TRBV19; d_call: TRBD1; cdr3_aa: CASSSGQGTSYEQYF; cdr3_nt: TGTGCCAGTAGTTCAGGACAGGGGACCTCCTACGAGCAGTACTTC
clone_size: -; j_call: TRBJ1-5; v_call: TRBV6-1; d_call: TRBD1; cdr3_aa: CATLKAQGSQPQHF; cdr3_nt: TGTGCCACCCTGAAGGCACAGGGGAGTCAGCCCCAGCATTTT
clone_size: -; j_call: TRBJ1-4; v_call: TRBV5-1; d_call: -; cdr3_aa: CASSLAADSLGTEKLFF; cdr3_nt: TGCGCCAGCAGCTTAGCAGCCGACAGTCTCGGGACCGAAAAACTGTTTTTT
clone_size: -; j_call: TRBJ1-5; v_call: TRBV9; d_call: -; cdr3_aa: CASSVEGGARQPQHF; cdr3_nt: TGTGCCAGCAGCGTAGAGGGGGGGGCAAGGCAGCCCCAGCATTTT